These 17 T cell receptor beta chains share one sample of origin, sequenced in a study of cytomegalovirus exposure and HLA in healthy donors. A multiplex PCR was run with 60 Vbeta primers and 13 Jbeta primers. Repertoires were generated with immunoSEQ multiplex PCR, while TCRdb's copy carries only in-frame clones and drops some. The sample consists of about 120,000 clones, over 70% of them appearing once. The sequenced material came from PBMCs. The receptors come from a woman in her late teens or twenties in good health and CMV-seronegative.

This clone appeared once. The chain carries TRBV5-8 and TRBJ2-1, with 7 bases identical to TRBD2. Germline trimming cut 3 bases from V and 8 bases from J; bases unmatched to any gene: 5. CDR1 is SGHTS, CDR2 YDEGEE, per germline. This CDR3 contains 13 residues. The CDR3: CASSSHRGDEQFF. As DNA, the CDR3 is TGTGCCAGCAGCTCCCACCGGGGGGATGAGCAGTTCTTC.

A note on this clone: The same CDR3 also results from other DNA sequences found in this sample. The chain employs TRBV5-1 and TRBJ2-3, with TRBD1 matching over 8 bases. Germline lookup yields CDR1 SGHRS and CDR2 YFSETQ. V was clipped by 0 bases and J by 2 bases; unmatched bases: 2. This CDR3 has 15 amino acids. As DNA, the CDR3 is TGCGCCAGCAGCTTGGCAGGGGGCTCCACAGATACGCAGTATTTT. Translating it yields CASSLAGGSTDTQYF.

The chain carries TRBV2 and TRBJ1-2; TRBD1 agrees at 7 bases. The CDR3 consists of 13 residues. CDR1 and CDR2 (germline): SNHLY, FYNNEI. V trimming: 6 bases; J trimming: 8 bases; junction bases outside the gene matches: 9. CDR3: CASSAQGERGYTF. The CDR3 DNA sequence: TGTGCCAGCAGCGCTCAGGGGGAGAGGGGCTACACCTTC.

V gene TRBV11-2 combines with J gene TRBJ2-5, with D possibly being TRBD2 (6 bases). V shed 1 base and J shed 7 bases, with 16 bases lying between them. CDR3 size: 15 residues. Germline V gene lookup returns CDR1 SGHAT and CDR2 FQNNGV. The CDR3 loop is CASSLVKVPGGTQYF. The CDR3, as DNA: TGTGCCAGCAGCTTAGTTAAAGTGCCCGGGGGGACCCAGTACTTC.

CDR3 DNA: TGTGCCAGCTCCGGAGACAGGTGGTCACCCCTCCACTTT. Protein sequence: CASSGDRWSPLHF. V usage is TRBV9 and J usage is TRBJ1-6; weak D call: TRBD1 (6 bases). V lost 7 bases to trimming and J lost 10 bases, with 15 bases between them. The CDR3 extends over 13 amino acids. The V gene's germline CDR1 is SGDLS and CDR2 YYNGEE.

This clone occurred a few times. The V call is TRBV10-1, the J call TRBJ1-5, with 7 bases that match TRBD1. Germline CDR1 WNHNN, CDR2 SYGVQD (reference sequence). V lost 2 bases, J lost 15 bases, and 4 bases stayed unmatched. The CDR3 runs 11 residues. CDR3 in DNA: TGCGCCAGCAGTGAGCGGGACAGAGGGCATTTT. Amino acids: CASSERDRGHF.

V is TRBV4-3 and J is TRBJ2-7, with TRBD2 matching 10 bases. Germline-derived CDR1 and CDR2 are LGHNA and YSLEER. This CDR3 is built from 16 residues. V shed 1 base and J 7 bases; nucleotides not matched to a gene: 10. Here the CDR3 DNA reads TGCGCCAGCAGCCAAGTGGACGGGGATAGCGGGGGGGAGCAGTACTTC. Its protein is CASSQVDGDSGGEQYF.

J is TRBJ2-7 and V is TRBV5-1, with 9 bases lining up with TRBD2. The CDR3 has 13 amino acids. V dropped 0 bases and J dropped 5; count of bases not matched to a gene: 0. CDR1 is SGHRS and CDR2 is YFSETQ in the germline V gene. CDR3 region: CASSLGLADEQYF. CDR3 DNA: TGCGCCAGCAGCTTGGGACTAGCGGACGAGCAGTACTTC.

This chain uses TRBV27 with TRBJ2-3; D is possibly TRBD2 (5 bases). CDR3 length equals 14 residues. The V end was cut by 4 bases, the J end by 4 bases, with 12 bases between. Looked up from germline, CDR1 is MNHEY and CDR2 is SMNVEV (reference sequence). Here the CDR3 DNA reads TGTGCCAGCAGTTCACACCTGAGGGCAGATACGCAGTATTTT. This codes for CASSSHLRADTQYF.

This chain joins TRBV19 and TRBJ2-5; maybe TRBD2 (6 bases). Germline values: CDR1 LNHDA, CDR2 SQIVND (reference sequence). Trimming took 2 bases from V and 1 from J, leaving 11 bases between them. This CDR3 comprises 15 residues. The CDR3: CASSISLALQETQYF. CDR3 nucleotides: TGTGCCAGTAGTATAAGCCTAGCGCTCCAAGAGACCCAGTACTTC.

The gene calls are TRBV4-1 and TRBJ2-1; a weak D match, TRBD2 (6 bases). The germline CDR1 and CDR2 sequences are MGHRA and YSYEKL. The CDR3 sequence is 18 residues long. The germline V and J ends were trimmed by 4 bases and 0 bases, with 19 bases remaining between them. This CDR3 reads CASSLFGLAQSSYNEQFF. The CDR3 nucleotides read TGCGCCAGCAGCCTCTTCGGGCTAGCGCAGAGCTCCTACAATGAGCAGTTCTTC.

The genes are TRBV19 and TRBJ2-6; 7 bases are shared with TRBD2. CDR1 and CDR2 (germline): LNHDA, SQIVND (reference sequence). This CDR3 region has 16 residues. With V trimmed by 3 bases and J by 0 bases, 2 bases remained unmatched. The CDR3 reads CASSMGGTSGANVLTF. CDR3 coding DNA: TGTGCCAGTAGTATGGGGGGGACCTCTGGGGCCAACGTCCTGACTTTC.

This clone was picked up a small number of times. The sample carries other DNA sequences with the same CDR3. The CDR3 region has the DNA TGTGCCAGCAGTGAAGGCGCAGGGGGTGGGTATGGCTACACCTTC. Its translation is CASSEGAGGGYGYTF. V usage is TRBV6-1 and J usage is TRBJ1-2; 7 nucleotides line up with TRBD1. V lost 1 base and J lost 5; bases outside the gene matches: 7. Germline lookup yields CDR1 MNHNS and CDR2 SASEGT. The CDR3 length is 15 residues.

The rearrangement links TRBV18 to TRBJ2-5; the match to TRBD1 covers 7 bases. Germline V gene sequence: CDR1 KGHSH, CDR2 LQKENI. V dropped 2 bases and J dropped 5; count of bases not matched to a gene: 5. This CDR3 has 14 residues. The CDR3 DNA follows: TGTGCCAGCTCACCATCGACAGGGTGGGAGACCCAGTACTTC. It yields the protein CASSPSTGWETQYF. The full variable domain, its missing parts supplied by reference TRBV18 and TRBJ2-5, is NAGVMQNPRHLVRRRGQEARLRCSPMKGHSHVYWYRQLPEEGLKFMVYLQKENIIDESGMPKERFSAEFPKEGPSILRIQQVVRGDSAAYFCASSPSTGWETQYFGPGTRLLVL.

The chain has TRBV19 and TRBJ2-3, with 9 bases identical to TRBD2. Germline V gene data show CDR1 as LNHDA and CDR2 as SQIVND (reference sequence). There are 15 residues in the CDR3. J lost 2 bases, V lost 5 bases, and 5 bases had no gene match. CDR3 amino acids: CASSFRLAVTDTQYF. The CDR3 coding sequence is TGTGCCAGTAGTTTCCGACTAGCGGTCACAGATACGCAGTATTTT.

The chain combines TRBV9 with TRBJ2-5; 9 bases fit TRBD2. CDR3 length: 15 residues. CDR1 and CDR2 (germline): SGDLS, YYNGEE. V shed 4 bases, J shed 5 bases, and the junction held 9 bases outside the gene matches. Here the CDR3 DNA reads TGTGCCAGCAGCTACCGGACTAGCGTTTGGGAGACCCAGTACTTC. Amino acid sequence: CASSYRTSVWETQYF.

A single count supports this clone. The V and J genes are TRBV7-9 and TRBJ1-1; possible D gene TRBD1, 6 bases. The V end lost 2 bases, the J end lost 5 bases, and 12 bases lay between the germline ends. The CDR3 covers 14 residues. Germline V gene sequence: CDR1 SEHNR, CDR2 FQNEAQ (reference sequence). The CDR3 bases are TGTGCCAGCAGCTTACCGTTAAGGGGGACTGAAGCTTTCTTT. The encoded protein is CASSLPLRGTEAFF.